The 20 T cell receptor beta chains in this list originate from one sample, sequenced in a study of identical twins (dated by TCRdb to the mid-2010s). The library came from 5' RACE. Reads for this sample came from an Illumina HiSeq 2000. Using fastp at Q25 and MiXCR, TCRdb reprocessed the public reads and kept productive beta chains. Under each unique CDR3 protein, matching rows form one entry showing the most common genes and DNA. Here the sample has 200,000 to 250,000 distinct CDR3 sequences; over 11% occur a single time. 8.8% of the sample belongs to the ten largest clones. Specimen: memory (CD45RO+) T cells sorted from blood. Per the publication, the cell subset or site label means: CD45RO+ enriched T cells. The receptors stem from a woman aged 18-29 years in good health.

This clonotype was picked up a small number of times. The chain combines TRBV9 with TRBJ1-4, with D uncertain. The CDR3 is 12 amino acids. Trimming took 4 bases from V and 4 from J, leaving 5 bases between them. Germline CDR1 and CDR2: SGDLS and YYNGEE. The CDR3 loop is CASSSFNEKLFF. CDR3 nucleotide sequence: TGTGCCAGCAGCTCCTTTAATGAAAAACTGTTTTTT.

The CDR3 DNA sequence: TGTGCCATCAGTCGCTCCAATGCGGGGTCCCTGTCTGGGGAGACCCAGTACTTC. It translates to CAISRSNAGSLSGETQYF. This chain links TRBV10-3 with TRBJ2-5; TRBD2 is a possible D gene (6 bases). Trimming cost V 5 bases and J 5 bases, with 27 bases left between them. CDR1 ENHRY and CDR2 SYGVKD come from the germline V gene. The CDR3 contains 18 residues.

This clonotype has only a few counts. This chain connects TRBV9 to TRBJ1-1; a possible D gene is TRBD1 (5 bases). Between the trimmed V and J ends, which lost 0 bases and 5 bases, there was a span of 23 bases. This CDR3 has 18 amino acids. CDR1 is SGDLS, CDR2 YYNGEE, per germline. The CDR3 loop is CASSVDGWGLWSGTEAFF. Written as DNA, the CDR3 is TGTGCCAGCAGCGTAGATGGTTGGGGCCTTTGGTCGGGAACTGAAGCTTTCTTT. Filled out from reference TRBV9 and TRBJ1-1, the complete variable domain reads DSGVTQTPKHLITATGQRVTLRCSPRSGDLSVYWYQQSLDQGLQFLIQYYNGEERAKGNILERFSAQQFPDLHSELNLSSLELGDSALYFCASSVDGWGLWSGTEAFFGQGTRLTVV.

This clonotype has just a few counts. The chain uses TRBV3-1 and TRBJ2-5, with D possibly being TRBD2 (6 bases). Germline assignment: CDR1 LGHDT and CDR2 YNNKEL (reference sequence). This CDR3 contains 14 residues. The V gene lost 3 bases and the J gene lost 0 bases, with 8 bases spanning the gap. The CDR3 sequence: CASSQRDYQETQYF. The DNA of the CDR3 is TGTGCCAGCAGCCAGAGGGACTACCAAGAGACCCAGTACTTC.

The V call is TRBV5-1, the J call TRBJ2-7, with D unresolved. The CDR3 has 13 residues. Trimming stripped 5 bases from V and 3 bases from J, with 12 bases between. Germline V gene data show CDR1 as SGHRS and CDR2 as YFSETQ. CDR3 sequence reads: CASSLEANYEQYF. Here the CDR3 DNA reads TGCGCCAGCAGTTTAGAGGCGAACTACGAGCAGTACTTC.

The CDR3 DNA reads as TGTGCCTGGAGTCCACACTTAAACAATGAGCAGTTCTTC. Translated, it gives CAWSPHLNNEQFF. The V gene is TRBV30, the J gene TRBJ2-1, with D unclear. From germline, CDR1 is GTSNPN and CDR2 SVGIG (reference sequence). There are 13 residues in the CDR3. The V end was cut by 2 bases, the J end by 5 bases, with 10 bases between.

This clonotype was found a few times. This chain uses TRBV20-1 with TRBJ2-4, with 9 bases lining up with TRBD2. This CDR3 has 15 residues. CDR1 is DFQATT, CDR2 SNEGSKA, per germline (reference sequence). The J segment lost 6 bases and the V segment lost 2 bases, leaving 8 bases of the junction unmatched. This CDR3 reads CSARKSAGGRNIQYF. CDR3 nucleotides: TGCAGTGCTAGAAAATCGGCGGGAGGGAGAAACATTCAGTACTTC.

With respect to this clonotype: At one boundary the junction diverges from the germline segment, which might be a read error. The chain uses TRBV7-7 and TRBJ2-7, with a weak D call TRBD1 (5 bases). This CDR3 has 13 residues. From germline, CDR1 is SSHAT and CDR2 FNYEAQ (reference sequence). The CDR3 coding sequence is TGTGCTAGCAGCTCCCAGCAGGGTTACGAGCAGTACTTC. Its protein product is CASSSQQGYEQYF.

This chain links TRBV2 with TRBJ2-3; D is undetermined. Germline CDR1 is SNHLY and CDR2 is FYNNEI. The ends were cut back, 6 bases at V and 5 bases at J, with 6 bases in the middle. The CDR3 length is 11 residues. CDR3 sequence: CASRNQDTQYF. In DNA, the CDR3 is TGTGCCAGCAGAAATCAAGATACGCAGTATTTT.

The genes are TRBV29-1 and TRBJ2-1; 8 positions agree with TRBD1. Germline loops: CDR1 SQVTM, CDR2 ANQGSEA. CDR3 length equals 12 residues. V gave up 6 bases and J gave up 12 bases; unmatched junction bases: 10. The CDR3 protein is CSVDPTRGLQFF. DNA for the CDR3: TGCAGCGTAGATCCGACCAGGGGGCTGCAGTTCTTC.

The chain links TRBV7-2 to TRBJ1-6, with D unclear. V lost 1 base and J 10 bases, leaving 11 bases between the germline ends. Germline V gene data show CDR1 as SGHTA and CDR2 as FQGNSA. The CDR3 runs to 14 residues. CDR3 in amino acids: CASSLVRLGSPLHF. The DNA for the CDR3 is TGTGCCAGCAGCTTAGTTAGGTTGGGATCACCCCTCCACTTT.

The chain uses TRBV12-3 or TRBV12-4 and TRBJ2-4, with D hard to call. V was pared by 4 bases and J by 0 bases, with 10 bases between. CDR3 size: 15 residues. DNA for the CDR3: TGTGCCAGCAGTTCCTCCTTGGTAGCCAAAAACATTCAGTACTTC. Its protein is CASSSSLVAKNIQYF.

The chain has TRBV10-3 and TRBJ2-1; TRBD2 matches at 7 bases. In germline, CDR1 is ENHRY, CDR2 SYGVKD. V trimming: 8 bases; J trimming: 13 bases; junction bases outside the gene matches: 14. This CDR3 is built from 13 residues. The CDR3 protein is CAIHKSGEGNQFF. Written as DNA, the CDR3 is TGTGCCATCCACAAATCGGGGGAGGGTAATCAGTTCTTC.

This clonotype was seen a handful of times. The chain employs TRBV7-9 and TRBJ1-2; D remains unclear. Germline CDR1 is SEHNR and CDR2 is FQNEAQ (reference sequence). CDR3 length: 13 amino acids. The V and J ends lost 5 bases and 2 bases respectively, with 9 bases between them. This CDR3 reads CASSDLSNYGYTF. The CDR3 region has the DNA TGTGCCAGCAGCGATCTGTCCAACTATGGCTACACCTTC.

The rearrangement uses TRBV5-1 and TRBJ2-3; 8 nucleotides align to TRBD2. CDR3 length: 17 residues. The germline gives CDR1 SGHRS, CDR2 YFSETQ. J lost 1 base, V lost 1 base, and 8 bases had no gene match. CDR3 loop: CASSLPSGGVGTDTQYF. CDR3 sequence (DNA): TGCGCCAGCAGCTTGCCCTCGGGGGGGGTCGGCACAGATACGCAGTATTTT.

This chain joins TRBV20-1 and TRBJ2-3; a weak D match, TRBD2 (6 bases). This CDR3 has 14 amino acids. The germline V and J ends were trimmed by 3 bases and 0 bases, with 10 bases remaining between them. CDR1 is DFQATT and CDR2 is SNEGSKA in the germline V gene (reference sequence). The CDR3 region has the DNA TGCAGTGCTAGGGAAACTAGCAGCACAGATACGCAGTATTTT. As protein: CSARETSSTDTQYF.

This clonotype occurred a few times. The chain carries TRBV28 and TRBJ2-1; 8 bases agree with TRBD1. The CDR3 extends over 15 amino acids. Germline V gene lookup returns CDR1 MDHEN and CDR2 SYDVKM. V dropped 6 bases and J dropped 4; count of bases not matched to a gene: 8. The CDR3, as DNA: TGTGCCAGCAGCTCTGGACAGGGAGGTTACAATGAGCAGTTCTTC. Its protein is CASSSGQGGYNEQFF.

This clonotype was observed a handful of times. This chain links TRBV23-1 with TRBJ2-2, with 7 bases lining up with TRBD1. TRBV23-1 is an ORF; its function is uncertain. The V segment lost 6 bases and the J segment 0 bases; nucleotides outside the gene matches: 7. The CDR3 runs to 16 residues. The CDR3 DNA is TGCGCCAGCAGCAAGAACGGGACAGCGAACACCGGGGAGCTGTTTTTT. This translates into CASSKNGTANTGELFF.

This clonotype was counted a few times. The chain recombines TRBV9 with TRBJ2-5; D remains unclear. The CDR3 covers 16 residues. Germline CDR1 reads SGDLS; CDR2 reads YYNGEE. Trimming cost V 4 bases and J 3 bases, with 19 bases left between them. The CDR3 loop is CASSLSPTERKETQYF. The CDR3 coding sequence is TGTGCCAGCAGCTTAAGTCCCACCGAAAGGAAAGAGACCCAGTACTTC.

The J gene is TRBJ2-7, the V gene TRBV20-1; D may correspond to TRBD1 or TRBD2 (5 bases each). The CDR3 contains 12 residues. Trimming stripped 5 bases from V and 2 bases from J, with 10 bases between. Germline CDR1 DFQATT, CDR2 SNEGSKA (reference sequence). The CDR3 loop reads CSAPSGPYEQYF. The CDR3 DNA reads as TGCAGTGCTCCGTCGGGGCCCTACGAGCAGTACTTC.